The TCR beta chain described here comes from a study of T cell responses to AZD1222 COVID-19 vaccine. Overall study results and limits: Most donors were white British and more were female, and clonal diversity was possibly underestimated. Spike-specific TCR depth and breadth grew after two AZD1222 doses. At baseline, just five or six AZD1222 recipients tested seropositive.

Profiled with immunoSEQ multiplex PCR; TCRdb holds only in-frame clones, not every one. The data show 150,000 to 180,000 clones, 70% to 90% seen once. On this clone itself: Its cognate antigen is unknown.

This CDR3 region has 14 residues. V was shortened by 1 base and J by 10 bases, with 13 bases between the two germline ends. Germline V gene sequence: CDR1 LGHNA, CDR2 YSLEER. The input for sequencing was peripheral blood, taken after recovery from COVID-19. The chain is built from TRBV4-3 and TRBJ1-4; the D gene is possibly TRBD1 (5 bases). This sequence was found in an adult who had recovered from COVID-19. In nucleotides, the CDR3 is TGCGCCAGCAGCCAAGGGCAGTCCGGGGGAAAACTGTTTTTT. As protein: CASSQGQSGGKLFF.